Below, 31 T cell receptor beta chains from the same sample are listed, as sequenced in a study of cytomegalovirus exposure and HLA in healthy donors listed by TCRdb under 2017. Library prep was done by the immunoSEQ multiplex PCR assay. A mixture of 60 forward primers for TCR Vbeta segments and 13 reverse primers for TCR Jbeta segments was used in the multiplex PCR. The source is immuneACCESS, and TCRdb retained only in-frame sequences with V and J called. Part of the clones is not carried over; for the studies checked, unresolved V genes explain less than half of this, and the remainder is unexplained. Counted in this sample were 95,000 to 150,000 clones; 75% to 85% of them appeared once. The leading ten clones occupy more than 1.5% of the sample. The sample comprised PBMCs. Receptors were obtained from a man aged 35-49 years in good health and CMV-seronegative.

The chain combines TRBV7-3 with TRBJ2-1; D might be TRBD2 (6 bases). Trimming took off 1 base at V and 7 bases at J, with 14 bases between the two ends. CDR1 is SGHTA and CDR2 is FQGTGA in the germline V gene. CDR3 length: 15 amino acids. This chain's CDR3 is CASSLNGGVGNEQFF. CDR3 DNA sequence: TGTGCCAGCAGCTTAAACGGCGGGGTGGGGAATGAGCAGTTCTTC.

The chain joins TRBV2 to TRBJ2-6; perhaps TRBD1 as D (6 bases). Germline-derived CDR1 and CDR2 are SNHLY and FYNNEI. V lost 6 bases and J lost 2, with 11 bases in between. This CDR3 spans 15 amino acids. The CDR3, as DNA: TGTGCCAGCAGGGCCTCAGGGGCTGGGGCCAACGTCCTGACTTTC. Translated, it gives CASRASGAGANVLTF.

The rearrangement uses TRBV5-4 and TRBJ2-1; tentatively, D is TRBD2 (6 bases). This CDR3 has 16 residues. V gave up 4 bases and J gave up 8 bases, with 22 bases separating them. Germline V CDR1 and CDR2: SGHNT, YYREEE (reference sequence). The CDR3 loop is CASSSGSGGVGYEQFF. DNA for the CDR3: TGTGCCAGCAGCAGCGGCTCCGGGGGAGTTGGGTATGAGCAGTTCTTC.

This clone rates as medium-sized. Other DNA sequences within the sample encode an identical CDR3. The V gene is TRBV6-5, the J gene TRBJ2-7; 9 bases align to TRBD2. Germline CDR1 reads MNHEY; CDR2 reads SVGAGI. The CDR3 consists of 15 residues. The junction had 0 bases not matched to a gene; V was cut back by 0 bases and J by 0 bases. DNA for the CDR3: TGTGCCAGCAGTTACTCTAGCGGGAGCTCCTACGAGCAGTACTTC. It yields the protein CASSYSSGSSYEQYF.

With respect to this clone: The same CDR3 can be traced to other DNA sequences in this sample. V is TRBV6-4 and J is TRBJ2-3, with 10 bases identical to TRBD2. The CDR3 consists of 15 residues. The germline V gene encodes CDR1 MRHNA and CDR2 SNTAGT. The V gene end was trimmed by 3 bases and the J gene end by 1 base; junction bases not matched to a gene: 1. CDR3 region: CASSETSGGTDTQYF. CDR3 nucleotide sequence: TGTGCCAGCAGTGAAACTAGCGGGGGCACAGATACGCAGTATTTT.

The J gene is TRBJ2-2, the V gene TRBV7-2, with D tentatively TRBD2 (5 bases). V was cut by 5 bases and J by 8 bases, with 18 bases left in between. This CDR3 spans 15 amino acids. CDR1 is SGHTA and CDR2 is FQGNSA in the germline V gene. The chain's CDR3 is CASSTPLGSFGELFF. The DNA for the CDR3 is TGTGCCAGCAGCACACCACTAGGTAGCTTTGGGGAGCTGTTTTTT.

This clone appeared once. The J gene is TRBJ2-5, the V gene TRBV23-1; 10 bases line up with TRBD1. TRBV23-1 carries the ORF label, with uncertain function. CDR3 length: 14 amino acids. Trimming took 6 bases from V and 3 from J; bases not matched to a gene: 4. As DNA, the CDR3 is TGCGCCAGCAGCCCCGGGACAGGGGAAGAGACCCAGTACTTC. It yields the protein CASSPGTGEETQYF.

J is TRBJ2-1 and V is TRBV25-1; 10 bases map to TRBD2. V lost 3 bases, J lost 4 bases, and 3 bases stayed unmatched. The CDR3 runs to 15 residues. Germline V gene lookup returns CDR1 MGHDK and CDR2 SYGVNS. The chain's CDR3 is CASSDIAGGYNEQFF. Written as DNA, the CDR3 is TGTGCCAGCAGTGATATAGCGGGGGGATACAATGAGCAGTTCTTC. The full variable domain, rest sourced from reference TRBV25-1 and TRBJ2-1, is EADIYQTPRYLVIGTGKKITLECSQTMGHDKMYWYQQDPGMELHLIHYSYGVNSTEKGDLSSESTVSRIRTEHFPLTLESARPSHTSQYLCASSDIAGGYNEQFFGPGTRLTVL.

CDR3: CASRPERDTEAFF. CDR3 DNA sequence: TGTGCCAGCAGGCCCGAGAGGGACACTGAAGCTTTCTTT. The chain uses TRBV6-5 and TRBJ1-1, with D unresolved. CDR3 length: 13 amino acids. The germline gives CDR1 MNHEY, CDR2 SVGAGI. V was pared by 6 bases and J by 3 bases, with 11 bases between.

The table lists this clone with a few counts. J is TRBJ1-5 and V is TRBV7-6; TRBD1 might be the D (6 bases). V dropped 1 base and J dropped 3 bases, with 10 bases sitting between them. CDR3 length equals 15 residues. Germline V lookup: CDR1 SGHVS, CDR2 FNYEAQ. As DNA, the CDR3 is TGTGCCAGCAGCTTAGATCAGGGGTTCAATCAGCCCCAGCATTTT. This translates into CASSLDQGFNQPQHF.

The genes are TRBV30 and TRBJ2-3; a weak D match, TRBD1 (5 bases). The ends were cut back, 0 bases at V and 4 bases at J, with 11 bases in the middle. Germline loops: CDR1 GTSNPN, CDR2 SVGIG (reference sequence). The CDR3 extends over 14 amino acids. The CDR3, as DNA: TGTGCCTGGAGTGTAGGGGTAGCTCCAGATACGCAGTATTTT. This codes for CAWSVGVAPDTQYF.

The V gene is TRBV27, the J gene TRBJ2-1; 10 bases match TRBD2. The V gene end was trimmed by 3 bases and the J gene end by 4 bases; junction bases not matched to a gene: 15. Germline V gene lookup returns CDR1 MNHEY and CDR2 SMNVEV (reference sequence). This CDR3 is built from 19 residues. CDR3 coding DNA: TGTGCCAGCAGTTTGACCCCCCCGTTTCTAGCGGGGGATTACAATGAGCAGTTCTTC. Protein: CASSLTPPFLAGDYNEQFF.

The J gene is TRBJ2-1, the V gene TRBV21-1; no DNA check was done on the table's D call, TRBD2. TRBV21-1 is recorded as a pseudogene. The CDR3 is 16 residues long. CDR3 in amino acids: CASSKPTGASNNEQFF. The DNA for the CDR3 is TGTGCCAGCAGCAAACCCACGGGAGCTTCCAACAATGAGCAGTTCTTC.

The CDR3, as DNA: TGTGCCAGTAGTATCCCTGGACAGGGGCCAGATACGCAGTATTTT. Protein sequence: CASSIPGQGPDTQYF. The V gene is TRBV19, the J gene TRBJ2-3; 9 bases are a match to TRBD1. Trimming at V came to 3 bases and at J to 4 bases, leaving 5 bases not matched to a gene. Germline V gives CDR1 LNHDA, CDR2 SQIVND (reference sequence). The CDR3 extends over 15 amino acids.

The chain employs TRBV19 and TRBJ1-1; unclear D gene. V lost 3 bases to trimming and J lost 9 bases, with 20 bases between them. The CDR3 is made up of 15 amino acids. CDR1 and CDR2 from the germline V gene are LNHDA and SQIVND (reference sequence). CDR3 DNA sequence: TGTGCCAGTAGTATGGGGAGGACCTGGATAACCCAAGCTTTCTTT. Translation: CASSMGRTWITQAFF.

The chain links TRBV27 to TRBJ2-1, with 8 bases that match TRBD1. V lost 5 bases to trimming and J lost 7 bases; unmatched junction nucleotides: 7. The CDR3 extends over 14 amino acids. Germline V CDR1 and CDR2: MNHEY, SMNVEV (reference sequence). CDR3 loop: CASSIRQGWNEQFF. In DNA form, the CDR3 reads TGTGCCAGCAGTATACGACAGGGGTGGAATGAGCAGTTCTTC.

CDR3 sequence (DNA): TGTGCCAGCAGCTCCACAGGGACCCCCTACGAGCAGTACTTC. This encodes CASSSTGTPYEQYF. The J gene is TRBJ2-7, the V gene TRBV7-9; D is possibly TRBD1 (6 bases). CDR1 and CDR2 (germline): SEHNR, FQNEAQ (reference sequence). V lost 4 bases and J lost 2, with 12 bases in between. This CDR3 has 14 amino acids. Full variable domain (rest looked up from reference TRBV7-9 and TRBJ2-7): DTGVSQNPRHKITKRGQNVTFRCDPISEHNRLYWYRQTLGQGPEFLTYFQNEAQLEKSRLLSDRFSAERPKGSFSTLEIQRTEQGDSAMYLCASSSTGTPYEQYFGPGTRLTVT.

The V gene is TRBV29-1, the J gene TRBJ2-7; 7 nucleotides align to TRBD1. The ends lost 7 bases at V and 7 bases at J; junction bases unmatched: 10. Looked up from germline, CDR1 is SQVTM and CDR2 is ANQGSEA. The CDR3 covers 12 residues. The CDR3 nucleotides are TGCAGCGCCCGGACAGGCCCGGTGGAGCAGTACTTC. This translates into CSARTGPVEQYF.

The V call is TRBV7-6, the J call TRBJ2-7; 7 nucleotides line up with TRBD1. CDR1 and CDR2 from the germline V gene are SGHVS and FNYEAQ. V lost 5 bases, J lost 0 bases, and 7 bases stayed unmatched. This CDR3 spans 15 amino acids. The CDR3 reads CASSLRTGPSYEQYF. Here the CDR3 DNA reads TGTGCCAGCAGCCTAAGGACAGGACCCTCCTACGAGCAGTACTTC.

The J gene is TRBJ1-2, the V gene TRBV4-2, with 9 bases fitting TRBD1. The CDR3 has 16 residues. Germline lookup yields CDR1 LGHNA and CDR2 YNFKEQ. The J segment lost 3 bases and the V segment lost 2 bases, leaving 7 bases of the junction unmatched. This CDR3 reads CASSQTGTGQYYGYTF. In DNA form, the CDR3 reads TGTGCCAGCAGCCAAACCGGGACAGGGCAGTACTATGGCTACACCTTC.

The chain joins TRBV10-3 to TRBJ2-5; 7 nucleotides match TRBD2. CDR1 ENHRY and CDR2 SYGVKD come from the germline V gene. Trimming took 0 bases from V and 10 from J; bases not matched to a gene: 8. The CDR3 is 14 residues long. The CDR3 nucleotides read TGTGCCATCAGTGAGTCAGGGGCCCCGGGGGGCCAGTACTTC. Protein sequence: CAISESGAPGGQYF.

The V call is TRBV5-6, the J call TRBJ2-7, with a possible D match to TRBD1 (5 bases). This CDR3 has 14 residues. CDR1 and CDR2 (germline): SGHDT, YYEEEE. V lost 4 bases, J lost 2 bases, and 13 bases lay in between. In nucleotides, the CDR3 is TGTGCCAGCAGCCAGGGCCTCGAGGCCTACGAGCAGTACTTC. This gives the protein CASSQGLEAYEQYF.

The chain recombines TRBV29-1 with TRBJ2-1; D might be TRBD2 (5 bases). The ends were cut back, 4 bases at V and 4 bases at J, with 8 bases in the middle. The CDR3 sequence is 12 residues long. Per germline, CDR1 SQVTM and CDR2 ANQGSEA. The CDR3 reads CSVATNYNEQFF. In DNA, the CDR3 is TGCAGCGTTGCGACTAATTACAATGAGCAGTTCTTC.

The chain couples TRBV7-2 to TRBJ2-5; the match to TRBD2 covers 12 bases. The junction had 4 bases not matched to a gene; V was cut back by 3 bases and J by 5 bases. CDR1 and CDR2 from the germline V gene are SGHTA and FQGNSA. The CDR3 is 15 residues long. CDR3 region: CASSFLTSGSETQYF. In DNA, the CDR3 is TGTGCCAGCAGCTTCCTGACTAGCGGGAGTGAGACCCAGTACTTC.

The V call is TRBV4-3, the J call TRBJ1-3; D is possibly TRBD1 (6 bases). V lost 5 bases and J 0 bases, leaving 11 bases between the germline ends. This CDR3 has 15 residues. Germline V gives CDR1 LGHNA, CDR2 YSLEER. CDR3 amino acids: CASSDRTASGNTIYF. CDR3 nucleotide sequence: TGCGCCAGCAGCGACCGGACAGCCTCTGGAAACACCATATATTTT.

The chain is built from TRBV10-1 and TRBJ2-2; 8 nucleotides agree with TRBD1. In germline, CDR1 is WNHNN, CDR2 SYGVQD (reference sequence). With V trimmed by 6 bases and J by 3 bases, 3 bases remained unmatched. This CDR3 is 14 amino acids long. DNA for the CDR3: TGCGCCAGCAGGACGGGACAGGACACCGGGGAGCTGTTTTTT. Its protein product is CASRTGQDTGELFF.

CDR3 DNA sequence: TGTGCCAGCAGCGTGGGGACTAGCGGGATTACAGATACGCAGTATTTT. Encoded protein: CASSVGTSGITDTQYF. V is TRBV9 and J is TRBJ2-3, with TRBD2 matching over 13 bases. The CDR3 spans 16 residues. Trimming took 2 bases from V and 3 from J; bases not matched to a gene: 3. Germline-derived CDR1 and CDR2 are SGDLS and YYNGEE. Based on the CDR3 plus reference TRBV9 and TRBJ2-3, the full variable domain is DSGVTQTPKHLITATGQRVTLRCSPRSGDLSVYWYQQSLDQGLQFLIQYYNGEERAKGNILERFSAQQFPDLHSELNLSSLELGDSALYFCASSVGTSGITDTQYFGPGTRLTVL.

J is TRBJ2-5 and V is TRBV11-3, with D possibly being TRBD1 (6 bases). The J call may be wrong; the DNA end is better matched by TRBJ2-7. Germline V CDR1 and CDR2: SGHNT, YENEEA. The CDR3 covers 13 residues. The CDR3 spells CASSPGQHYEQYF. The CDR3 DNA sequence: TGTGCCAGCAGCCCAGGACAGCACTACGAGCAGTACTTC.

This chain's CDR3 is CASSLGDGLFF. The CDR3 DNA sequence: TGTGCCAGCAGCTTAGGCGATGGGCTGTTTTTT. The V call is TRBV7-9, the J call TRBJ2-2; the D is unclear. The length of the CDR3 is 11 residues. Germline loops: CDR1 SEHNR, CDR2 FQNEAQ (reference sequence). Trimming removed 1 base at V and 13 bases at J, with 7 bases between.

The chain combines TRBV19 with TRBJ2-1; weak D call: TRBD1 (5 bases). Germline V lookup: CDR1 LNHDA, CDR2 SQIVND (reference sequence). This CDR3 spans 11 amino acids. V lost 7 bases and J 15 bases, leaving 16 bases between the germline ends. CDR3 coding DNA: TGTGCCAGTACCCTAGGACAATTCTGGTTCTTC. Its translation is CASTLGQFWFF.

The chain links TRBV5-4 to TRBJ2-1, with 8 nucleotides matching TRBD2. In germline, CDR1 is SGHNT, CDR2 YYREEE (reference sequence). The CDR3 has 16 amino acids. Losses at the gene ends were 3 bases for V and 5 bases for J; bases not matched to a gene: 10. The CDR3, as DNA: TGTGCCAGCAGCTCGCCCGGGACTAGGGGAAACAATGAGCAGTTCTTC. It encodes CASSSPGTRGNNEQFF.